This is a list of T cell receptor beta chains from one sample in a study of blood T cell repertoires in COVID-19. Only in-frame clones appear in the TCRdb table, and some are missing; sequencing was by immunoSEQ multiplex PCR. The sample carries fewer than 200,000 clones, around 90% recorded once. Input material: PBMCs or T cells enriched from blood (not recorded which). The receptors come from a woman aged 18 to 35 who had recovered from COVID-19. Both conserved end residues are part of each CDR3. Fields, in order: D gene, J gene, clone size, V gene, CDR3 protein, CDR3 DNA. D genes are given only for firm matches. Some rows have no size entry. The others give once, few or many, or a class for an expanded clone.

-,TRBJ2-1,-,TRBV2,CASEVGLLNEQFF,TGTGCCAGTGAGGTTGGACTTTTGAATGAGCAGTTCTTC
TRBD1,TRBJ1-2,-,TRBV7-9,CASSPSGQGGYGYTF,TGTGCCAGCAGCCCCTCCGGACAGGGAGGGTATGGCTACACCTTC
-,TRBJ1-2,-,TRBV19,CASSIDQVHSDGYTF,TGTGCCAGTAGTATAGATCAAGTTCATAGCGACGGCTACACCTTC
-,TRBJ1-1,-,TRBV19,CASSLGGGTEAFF,TGTGCCAGTAGTCTAGGTGGCGGCACTGAAGCTTTCTTT
-,TRBJ2-2,-,TRBV5-5,CASSARVAGELFF,TGTGCCAGCAGCGCGCGCGTAGCCGGGGAGCTGTTTTTT
-,TRBJ1-1,-,TRBV18,CASSAGLLNTEAFF,TGTGCCAGCTCAGCGGGACTGTTGAACACTGAAGCTTTCTTT
-,TRBJ1-6,-,TRBV5-1,CAGAVWVHFYNSPLHF,TGCGCCGGCGCGGTGTGGGTCCACTTTTATAATTCACCCCTCCACTTT
-,TRBJ1-1,-,TRBV7-2,CASSLNPGHLNTEAFF,TGTGCCAGCAGCTTAAACCCGGGACACTTGAACACTGAAGCTTTCTTT
-,TRBJ1-1,-,TRBV5-1,CASSPGLSQIGTEAFF,TGCGCCAGCAGCCCGGGACTGTCTCAAATAGGAACTGAAGCTTTCTTT
-,TRBJ2-7,-,TRBV21-1,CASSATAGKSYEQYF,TGTGCCAGCAGCGCCACGGCCGGGAAATCCTACGAGCAGTACTTC
-,TRBJ1-1,-,TRBV4-2,CASSHGMNTEAFF,TGTGCCAGCAGCCACGGGATGAACACTGAAGCTTTCTTT
TRBD2,TRBJ2-1,-,TRBV3-1/TRBV3-2,CASSHHSSGRGYEQFF,TGTGCCAGCAGCCACCACTCTAGCGGGCGAGGGTATGAGCAGTTCTTC
TRBD2,TRBJ2-5,-,TRBV28,CASSPGLQETQYF,TGTGCCAGCAGCCCGGGACTACAAGAGACCCAGTACTTC
TRBD2,TRBJ2-7,few,TRBV11-2,CASLGTTYEQYF,TGTGCCAGTTTAGGGACTACGTACGAGCAGTACTTC
-,TRBJ2-7,once,TRBV6-5,CASQGFEQYF,TGTGCCTCCCAGGGTTTCGAGCAGTACTTC
TRBD2,TRBJ2-7,-,TRBV11-2,CASSFFDLAESYEQYF,TGTGCCAGCAGCTTTTTTGATCTAGCGGAAAGCTACGAGCAGTACTTC
TRBD2,TRBJ2-3,-,TRBV3-1/TRBV3-2,CASSQLTSAGTDTQYF,TGTGCCAGCAGCCAACTCACTAGCGCAGGCACAGATACGCAGTATTTT
TRBD2,TRBJ2-1,-,TRBV7-9,CASSLRGGSGGLYNEQFF,TGTGCCAGCAGCTTACGGGGAGGTAGCGGGGGGCTCTACAATGAGCAGTTCTTC
-,TRBJ1-4,-,TRBV11-2,CASSFTGREGLFF,TGTGCCAGCAGCTTTACAGGGAGGGAAGGTCTGTTTTTT
-,TRBJ1-1,-,TRBV9,CASSVGGRGTEAFF,TGTGCCAGCAGCGTAGGGGGAAGGGGCACTGAAGCTTTCTTT